This T cell receptor beta chain was recovered during a study of post-analysis software for immune sequencing data. Points from the study as a whole: Strong co-clustering by F measure was seen for same-batch samples.

Details on this clonotype: What it recognizes is unknown.

The TCR beta cDNA libraries carried unique molecular identifiers. Each batch of roughly 1 to 11 million T cells produced 500,000 to 600,000 cDNA molecules. TCRdb analysed the PCR reads with MiXCR anew, one entry per CDR3 protein. Of approximately 400,000 distinct CDR3 sequences in the sample, around 37% were seen once. The specimen was blood. The sequence came from a girl between 5 and 17 years old with multiple sclerosis.

The CDR3 nucleotides read TGTGCCAGCAGCTTACGTCGGGGAGAAGAGCAGTACTTC. This gives the protein CASSLRRGEEQYF. The chain carries TRBV5-6 and TRBJ2-7; D might be TRBD2 (5 bases). V lost 2 bases, J lost 7 bases, and 13 bases lay in between. Germline values: CDR1 SGHDT, CDR2 YYEEEE. The CDR3 spans 13 residues.